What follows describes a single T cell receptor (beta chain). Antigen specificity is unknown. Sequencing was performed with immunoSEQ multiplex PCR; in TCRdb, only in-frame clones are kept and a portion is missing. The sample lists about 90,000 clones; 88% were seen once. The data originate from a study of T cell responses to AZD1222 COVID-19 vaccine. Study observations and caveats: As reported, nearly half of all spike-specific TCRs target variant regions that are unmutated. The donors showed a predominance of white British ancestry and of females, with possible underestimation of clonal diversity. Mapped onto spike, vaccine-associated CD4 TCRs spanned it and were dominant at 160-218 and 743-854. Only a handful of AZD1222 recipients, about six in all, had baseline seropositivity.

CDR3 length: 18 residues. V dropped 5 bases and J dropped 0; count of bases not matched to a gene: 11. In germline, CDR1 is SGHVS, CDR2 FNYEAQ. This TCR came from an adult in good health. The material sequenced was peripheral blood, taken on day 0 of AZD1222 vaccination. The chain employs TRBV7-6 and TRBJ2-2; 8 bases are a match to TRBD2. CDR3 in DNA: TGTGCCAGCAGCCTGGAGAGTAGCGGGACCGCGAACACCGGGGAGCTGTTTTTT. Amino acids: CASSLESSGTANTGELFF.